This is a list of T cell receptor beta chains from one sample in a study of cytomegalovirus exposure and HLA in healthy donors. Using immunoSEQ multiplex PCR, the repertoire was profiled, and TCRdb retains in-frame clones only, with some absent. Altogether 60,000 to 70,000 clones are present, 90% to 95% being singletons, with the ten largest covering approximately 5.3%. Source material: PBMCs. These TCRs come from a man aged 18 to 29 in good health and CMV-seropositive. The CDR3 runs from the conserved cysteine through the conserved F or W. The D gene is left open where the match is weak. Clone size is given for some rows only: seen once, a few or many times, or a class if the clone is expanded.

>TRBD1|NA|TRBJ2-7|TRBV29-1
TGCAGCGTTGAAGCAGGGGGCGAGGCCTACGAGCAGTACTTC
CSVEAGGEAYEQYF
>NA|NA|TRBJ1-2|TRBV6-1
TGTGCCAGTACAGAATTTGACTATGGCTACACCTTC
CASTEFDYGYTF
>NA|NA|TRBJ2-7|TRBV5-1
TGCGCCAGCAGCTGGCAGCCAGGGCAATCCTACGAGCAGTACTTC
CASSWQPGQSYEQYF
>NA|NA|TRBJ1-2|TRBV28
TGTGCCAGCAGTCAGGGGAGGGGGGCCTATGGCTACACCTTC
CASSQGRGAYGYTF
>NA|NA|TRBJ2-5|TRBV28
TGTGCCAGCACCAGAGCGGACAGACTACAAGAGACCCAGTACTTC
CASTRADRLQETQYF
>NA|NA|TRBJ2-7|TRBV27
TGTGCCAGCAGTGTGACAGGTCACTCCTACGAGCAGTACTTC
CASSVTGHSYEQYF
>NA|NA|TRBJ2-6|TRBV28
TGTGCCAGCATAAACAACGCTGGGGCCAACGTCCTGACTTTC
CASINNAGANVLTF
>NA|NA|TRBJ2-7|TRBV30
TGTGCCTGGAGTGTAGTACAGGGGCAGTACTTC
CAWSVVQGQYF
>NA|NA|TRBJ2-7|TRBV5-4
TGTGCCAGCAGCCTCCTTCCCTACGAGCAGTACTTC
CASSLLPYEQYF
>TRBD1|NA|TRBJ2-1|TRBV5-1
TGCGCCAGCAGCTGGGGATTGAAGTTACGGGACAGGCCTAATGAGCAGTTCTTC
CASSWGLKLRDRPNEQFF
>TRBD1|NA|TRBJ2-7|TRBV5-1
TGCGCCAGCAGCACCTGGTTGACAGGGGGCGATTCTTGGGAGCAGTACTTC
CASSTWLTGGDSWEQYF
>NA|NA|TRBJ2-7|TRBV19
TGTGCCAGTAGTATAGTATTTTCGGGAAGGACCTACGAGCAGTACTTC
CASSIVFSGRTYEQYF
>NA|NA|TRBJ2-5|TRBV7-9
TGTGCCAGCAGCCAGGGCGAGACCCAGTACTTC
CASSQGETQYF
>NA|NA|TRBJ2-1|TRBV14
TGTGCCAGCAGCCACCTGCCAGCGGAGAGCGCCTACAATGAGCAGTTCTTC
CASSHLPAESAYNEQFF
>TRBD2|NA|TRBJ2-3|TRBV2
TGTGCCAGCCATAAGACTAGCGGGAGCACAGATACGCAGTATTTT
CASHKTSGSTDTQYF
>NA|NA|TRBJ2-7|TRBV5-1
TGCGCCAGCAGCTTGGCCCCGGAGCTGGGGAGCGAGCAGTACTTC
CASSLAPELGSEQYF
>NA|NA|TRBJ1-2|TRBV28
TGTGCCAGCAGTTTAAGGACAGCCGATGGCTACACCTTC
CASSLRTADGYTF
>NA|once|TRBJ2-7|TRBV11-1
TGTGCCAGCAGCTTAGGGGGGACAACCTACGAGCAGTACTTC
CASSLGGTTYEQYF
>TRBD2|once|TRBJ2-1|TRBV7-3
TGTGCCAGCAGCCGCTTTAGAGGGACTAGCGTGGATGAGCAGTTCTTC
CASSRFRGTSVDEQFF
>NA|NA|TRBJ1-5|TRBV10-3
TGTGCCATCAGTGAGTCCGCCGGAGCCAATCAGCCCCAGCATTTT
CAISESAGANQPQHF
>NA|NA|TRBJ2-2|TRBV7-7
TGTGCTAGCAGCTTAGTTGGCCAGGCGACCACCGGGGAGCTGTTTTTT
CASSLVGQATTGELFF
>TRBD1|NA|TRBJ2-1|TRBV4-1
TGCGCCAGCAGCCAAGAAGGGACAGGGATCAATGAGCAGTTCTTC
CASSQEGTGINEQFF
>NA|NA|TRBJ1-4|TRBV14
TGTGCCAGCAGCCAAGTCGGACAGCGGAGTGAAAAACTGTTTTTT
CASSQVGQRSEKLFF
>TRBD2|NA|TRBJ2-2|TRBV28
TGTGCCAGCAGGGTACTAGCGGGAGTCGCGGAGCTGTTTTTT
CASRVLAGVAELFF
>NA|NA|TRBJ2-6|TRBV4-2
TGTGCCAGCAGCCCGGTAGGGAGCTTATCTGGGGCCAACGTCCTGACTTTC
CASSPVGSLSGANVLTF
>TRBD1|NA|TRBJ1-5|TRBV5-8
TGTGCCAGCAGCAAATATACAGGGGGGAGAAGCAATCAGCCCCAGCATTTT
CASSKYTGGRSNQPQHF
>TRBD1|NA|TRBJ1-1|TRBV28
TGTGCCAGCAGCCCGCCCCCGGGACAGGGAGACACTGAAGCTTTCTTT
CASSPPPGQGDTEAFF
>NA|NA|TRBJ2-2|TRBV11-1
TGTGCCAGCAGCCCTAGAGAGACCGGGGAGCTGTTTTTT
CASSPRETGELFF
>TRBD2|NA|TRBJ2-1|TRBV6-6
TGTGCCAGCAGTTTCGGGACTAGACACAATGAGCAGTTCTTC
CASSFGTRHNEQFF
>NA|NA|TRBJ2-7|TRBV5-1
TGCGCCAGCAGCTTACAGGGGACTTGGGAGCAGTACTTC
CASSLQGTWEQYF
>NA|NA|TRBJ2-7|TRBV5-1
TGCGCCAGCAGCCTAGGACAAAACTACGAGCAGTACTTC
CASSLGQNYEQYF
>TRBD2|once|TRBJ2-2|TRBV30
TGTGCCTGGAGTGTGCTAGCGGGAGGGACCGGGGAGCTGTTTTTT
CAWSVLAGGTGELFF
>TRBD1|NA|TRBJ2-7|TRBV5-4
TGTGCCAGCAGCCAGAGCACCGGGACAGGTATCTACGAGCAGTACTTC
CASSQSTGTGIYEQYF
>TRBD2|NA|TRBJ2-7|TRBV6-1
TGTGCCAGCAGTGATCTACCCGGGACTATCCACGAGCAGTACTTC
CASSDLPGTIHEQYF
>TRBD2|NA|TRBJ2-1|TRBV9
TGTGCCAGCAGTGGACTAGCGGGAGCGGGGAGGACCAATGAGCAGTTCTTC
CASSGLAGAGRTNEQFF
>TRBD2|NA|TRBJ2-1|TRBV10-1
TGCGCCAGCAGTGAGGTTCACAGCGGGAGCACCTACAATGAGCAGTTCTTC
CASSEVHSGSTYNEQFF
>TRBD2|NA|TRBJ2-2|TRBV7-9
TGTGCCGCCAGGGTTAGCGGGGGGAACACCGGGGAGCTGTTTTTT
CAARVSGGNTGELFF
>NA|NA|TRBJ1-1|TRBV9
TGTGCCAGCAGCCCGAGGACCGGGACATTGAACACTGAAGCTTTCTTT
CASSPRTGTLNTEAFF
>TRBD1|once|TRBJ2-2|TRBV27
TGTGCCAGCACCGCGACCGGGACAGGGCTTCCCGGGGAGCTGTTTTTT
CASTATGTGLPGELFF
>TRBD2|NA|TRBJ2-7|TRBV5-4
TGTGCCAGCAGCTCTGGGACTAGCGGAACCTACGAGCAGTACTTC
CASSSGTSGTYEQYF
>TRBD1|NA|TRBJ2-7|TRBV28
TGTGCCAGCAGCCCCGGGACAGGGGAGGTAGTCTACGAGCAGTACTTC
CASSPGTGEVVYEQYF
>NA|NA|TRBJ1-1|TRBV7-8
TGTGCCAGCACCCCCGGTTATGCGAACACTGAAGCTTTCTTT
CASTPGYANTEAFF
>NA|NA|TRBJ2-5|TRBV13
TGTGCCAGCAGCTTATACCTCCCTAAAGGGGCCAGAGGTTTCCAAGAGACCCAGTACTTC
CASSLYLPKGARGFQETQYF
>TRBD2|NA|TRBJ2-1|TRBV11-2
TGTGCCAGCAGCTGGCTAGCGGGAGGAACCTACAATGAGCAGTTCTTC
CASSWLAGGTYNEQFF
>TRBD1|NA|TRBJ1-2|TRBV18
TGTGCCAGCTCACCGCAGGGGGCGGGATACGACTATGGCTACACCTTC
CASSPQGAGYDYGYTF
>TRBD1|once|TRBJ2-4|TRBV19
TGTGCCAGTAGTATTGACAGGGGTTTGGGAAACATTCAGTACTTC
CASSIDRGLGNIQYF
>TRBD1|NA|TRBJ2-5|TRBV28
TGTGCCACCAAGGACAGGGGGGTCCAAGAGACCCAGTACTTC
CATKDRGVQETQYF
>NA|NA|TRBJ2-1|TRBV5-6
TGTGCCAGCAGCCCCACACCCAGGGGTGAGCAGTTCTTC
CASSPTPRGEQFF
>TRBD1|NA|TRBJ2-3|TRBV5-1
TGCGCCAGCAGCTCCGCTAGACAGGGTAACACAGATACGCAGTATTTT
CASSSARQGNTDTQYF
>TRBD1|NA|TRBJ2-3|TRBV5-1
TGCGCCAGCAGCTGGGCAGGGGGCTTCGCAGATACGCAGTATTTT
CASSWAGGFADTQYF
>TRBD1|few|TRBJ2-7|TRBV5-4
TGTGCCAGCAGCCCAAAGTCCGGACAGGGGTCCTACGAGCAGTACTTC
CASSPKSGQGSYEQYF
>NA|once|TRBJ2-7|TRBV2
TGTGCCAGCAGTTTTAGCGGAAGCTCCTACGAGCAGTACTTC
CASSFSGSSYEQYF
>NA|NA|TRBJ2-3|TRBV7-6
TGTGCCAGCAGCTCAACTAGCAGTGATACGCAGTATTTT
CASSSTSSDTQYF
>NA|few|TRBJ2-7|TRBV28
TGTGCCAGCAGTTTATACATGTCCTACGAGCAGTACTTC
CASSLYMSYEQYF
>NA|NA|TRBJ2-5|TRBV11-2
TGTGCCAGCAGCACGCTGAGAGAGACCCAGTACTTC
CASSTLRETQYF
>NA|NA|TRBJ2-7|TRBV2
TGTGCCAGCAGTGAAATGCGGGTAGGTAACGAGCAGTACTTC
CASSEMRVGNEQYF
>TRBD2|NA|TRBJ2-7|TRBV18
TGTGCCAGCTCTCCCGGACTAGATTACTACGAGCAGTACTTC
CASSPGLDYYEQYF